The 5 T cell receptor beta chains given below trace back to one sample, sequenced in a study of post-analysis software for immune sequencing data (dated by TCRdb to the mid-2010s). Their target antigens are unknown. What the research found in general, with its limitations: Significantly higher frequencies in patients than in controls were found for five or six TRBV segments, including TRBV5-6, TRBV5-1 and TRBV20-1.

Library preparation was by PCR. Sequencing used an Illumina HiSeq 2500. To reduce PCR and sequencing biases, unique molecular identifiers were incorporated into the TCR beta cDNA libraries. TCRdb itself trimmed the public reads at Q25 with fastp, ran MiXCR and retained productive beta chains. Rows merge per CDR3 protein into single entries with the most common DNA and genes. The sample includes over 700,000 distinct CDR3 sequences, with 25% to 30% observed a single time. Under 0.7% of the sample rests with the top ten. Sequenced sample: blood. These receptor sequences come from a girl aged 5 to 17 with multiple sclerosis.

The gene calls are TRBV5-1 and TRBJ2-4, with 7 bases lining up with TRBD1. Gene TRBJ2-7 matches the end of the DNA better, so the J call may be wrong. This CDR3 contains 13 residues. Germline V gives CDR1 SGHRS, CDR2 YFSETQ. The CDR3 spells CASSQGQPHEQYF. CDR3 in DNA: TGCGCCAGCAGCCAGGGACAGCCCCACGAGCAGTACTTC.

The CDR3 protein is CASSPGFIRAFF. CDR3 DNA: TGTGCCAGCAGCCCCGGTTTTATTCGCGCTTTCTTT. The rearrangement joins TRBV7-2 to TRBJ1-1; D is unclear. The CDR3 covers 12 residues. V was cut by 5 bases and J by 11 bases, with 15 bases left in between. Per germline, CDR1 SGHTA and CDR2 FQGNSA.

This clonotype has just a few counts. V and J are TRBV7-2 and TRBJ2-3, with 10 bases lining up with TRBD2. V shed 4 bases, J shed 5 bases, and the junction held 0 bases outside the gene matches. This CDR3 comprises 13 residues. Germline V lookup: CDR1 SGHTA, CDR2 FQGNSA. This CDR3 reads CASSSSGGDTQYF. The DNA for the CDR3 is TGTGCCAGCAGCTCTAGCGGGGGAGATACGCAGTATTTT.

This chain uses TRBV7-8 with TRBJ2-2; TRBD2 matches at 7 bases. CDR1 is SGHVS, CDR2 FQNEAQ, per germline. The CDR3 totals 16 residues. V gave up 5 bases and J gave up 6 bases; unmatched junction bases: 12. The CDR3 DNA follows: TGTGCCAGCAGCCCTAGGGGCGGGGGTGTCGCCGGGGAGCTGTTTTTT. Translated, it gives CASSPRGGGVAGELFF.

Regarding this clonotype: Germline and junction disagree at one end, which may indicate a read error. This chain uses TRBV12-3 or TRBV12-4 with TRBJ1-1; a possible D gene is TRBD1 (6 bases). This CDR3 contains 14 residues. CDR3 region: CASSLAGGRAEAFF. Written as DNA, the CDR3 is TGTGCCAGCAGCTTAGCTGGGGGGCGGGCTGAAGCTTTCTTT.